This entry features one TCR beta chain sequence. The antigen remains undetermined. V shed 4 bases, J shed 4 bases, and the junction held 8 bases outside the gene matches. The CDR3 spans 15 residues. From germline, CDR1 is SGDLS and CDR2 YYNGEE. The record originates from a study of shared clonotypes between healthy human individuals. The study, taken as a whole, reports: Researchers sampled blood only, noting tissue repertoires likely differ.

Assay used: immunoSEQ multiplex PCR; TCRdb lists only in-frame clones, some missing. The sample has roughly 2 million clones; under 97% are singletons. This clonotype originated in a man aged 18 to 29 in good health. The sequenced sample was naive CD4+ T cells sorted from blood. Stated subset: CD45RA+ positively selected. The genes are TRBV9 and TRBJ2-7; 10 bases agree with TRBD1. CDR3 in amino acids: CASSSAGTGEYEQYF. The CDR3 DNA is TGTGCCAGCAGCTCAGCCGGGACAGGGGAATACGAGCAGTACTTC.